Here is one TCR beta chain with its context. The data originate from a study of blood T cell repertoires in COVID-19. Turning to the study itself: Italy, Spain and the United States were the sources of the convalescent and acute COVID-19 samples. Sources were T cells, B-cell-depleted T cells, or PBMCs; the material itself was cDNA or gDNA.

Per the original methods: Amplification of reference gene primers provided the estimated nucleated cell counts. Method: immunoSEQ multiplex PCR; TCRdb's copy keeps in-frame clones and lacks some. The V and J calls and clone size were taken over from that table, and D and trimming were inferred from the DNA. Of about 85,000 clones listed, 85% to 95% are singletons. Germline assignment: CDR1 SGHTA and CDR2 FQGTGA. The length of the CDR3 is 16 residues. The V gene lost 5 bases and the J gene lost 0 bases, with 16 bases spanning the gap. The chain employs TRBV7-3 and TRBJ1-1, with D possibly matching TRBD1 (6 bases). Sequenced material: peripheral blood. This clonotype was sampled from a human donor with active COVID-19. The donor label of this sample is uncertain. Here the CDR3 DNA reads TGTGCCAGCAGCCCCCATGGACAGACCATGAACACTGAAGCTTTCTTT. Its protein is CASSPHGQTMNTEAFF.